The clone carrying this TCR beta chain was observed once. Antigen: not known. The data are from a study of tumor-infiltrating lymphocytes in localized non-small cell lung cancer. In the study overall: Several tumor histologies, both smoking statuses, and some post-neoadjuvant chemotherapy samples were included.

Sequenced by immunoSEQ multiplex PCR; TCRdb stores in-frame clones only, minus some. Among 27,000 or so clones listed, over 75% were seen once. Study outcomes and limitations: Each assay used a separate piece of the same tissue.

Per germline, CDR1 MNHEY and CDR2 SVGAGI. Between the trimmed V and J ends, which lost 2 bases and 5 bases, there was a span of 13 bases. The CDR3 contains 14 residues. The TCR comes from a human donor with non-small cell lung cancer. The rearrangement links TRBV6-5 to TRBJ2-7; no reliable D call. Material: lung tumor tissue. The CDR3 loop is CASSYKALNDEQYF. Here the CDR3 DNA reads TGTGCCAGCAGTTACAAGGCGTTAAACGACGAGCAGTACTTC.